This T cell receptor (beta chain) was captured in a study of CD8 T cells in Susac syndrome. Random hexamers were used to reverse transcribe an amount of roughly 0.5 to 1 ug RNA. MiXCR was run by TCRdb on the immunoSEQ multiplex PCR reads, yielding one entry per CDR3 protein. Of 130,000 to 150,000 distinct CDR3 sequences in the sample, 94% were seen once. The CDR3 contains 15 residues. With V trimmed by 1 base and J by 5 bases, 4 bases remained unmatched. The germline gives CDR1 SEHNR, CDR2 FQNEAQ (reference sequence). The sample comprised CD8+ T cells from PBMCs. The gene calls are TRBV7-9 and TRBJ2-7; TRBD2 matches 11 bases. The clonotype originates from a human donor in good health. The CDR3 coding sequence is TGTGCCAGCAGCTTAGGACTAGCGGGATTGGACGAGCAGTACTTC. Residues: CASSLGLAGLDEQYF. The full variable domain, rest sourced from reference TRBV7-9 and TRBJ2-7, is DTGVSQNPRHKITKRGQNVTFRCDPISEHNRLYWYRQTLGQGPEFLTYFQNEAQLEKSRLLSDRFSAERPKGSFSTLEIQRTEQGDSAMYLCASSLGLAGLDEQYFGPGTRLTVT.